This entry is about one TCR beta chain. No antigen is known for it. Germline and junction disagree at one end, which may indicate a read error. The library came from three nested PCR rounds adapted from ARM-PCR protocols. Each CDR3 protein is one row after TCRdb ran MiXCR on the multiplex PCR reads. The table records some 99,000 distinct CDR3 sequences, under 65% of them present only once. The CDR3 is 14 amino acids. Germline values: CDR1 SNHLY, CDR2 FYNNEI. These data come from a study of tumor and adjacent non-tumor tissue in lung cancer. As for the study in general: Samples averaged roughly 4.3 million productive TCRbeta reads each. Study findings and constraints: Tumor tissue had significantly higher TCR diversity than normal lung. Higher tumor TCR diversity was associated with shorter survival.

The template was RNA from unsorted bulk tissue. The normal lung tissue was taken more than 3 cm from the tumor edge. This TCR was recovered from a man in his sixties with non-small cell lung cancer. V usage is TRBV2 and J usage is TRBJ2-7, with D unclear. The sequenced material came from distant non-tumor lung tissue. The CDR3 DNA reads TGTGCCGGCAGTGACGATGTAAACTCCTACGAGCAGTACTTC. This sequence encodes CAGSDDVNSYEQYF.